This T cell receptor (beta chain) was sequenced for a study of hypomethylating agent response in myelodysplastic syndrome. Whole-study context: Of these patients, 6 or 7 responded (complete response or hematologic improvement) and 4 or 5 did not.

The table came from immunoSEQ multiplex PCR; TCRdb's copy has only in-frame clones and leaves some out. In the table there are under 2,000 clones, 80% to 90% of which are singletons. The sequencing used bone marrow, collected before or after starting hypomethylating agent treatment for myelodysplastic syndrome (not recorded which). The TCR comes from a human donor with myelodysplastic syndrome.

CDR3 sequence reads: CASSWQLNTEAFF. The CDR3 nucleotides are TGTGCCAGCAGTTGGCAGCTGAACACTGAAGCTTTCTTT. The chain recombines TRBV28 with TRBJ1-1; D ambiguous. Germline CDR1 MDHEN, CDR2 SYDVKM. This CDR3 has 13 amino acids. Trimming removed 4 bases at V and 0 bases at J, with 6 bases between.